This TCR beta chain was observed in a study of metastatic and nonmetastatic thyroid tumors. At the level of the study: The authors compared repertoires across blood and tumor or nodule tissue from malignant and benign thyroid patients.

V lost 4 bases, J lost 9 bases, and 13 bases lay in between. CDR1 and CDR2 (germline): MNHNS, SASEGT. The CDR3 totals 13 residues. Every patient was untreated before thyroid surgery. General study findings and limits: Benign nodules were reported to have significantly lower TCR beta diversity than malignant thyroid tumors, in blood and tumor.

A few counts support this clone. No antigen is known for it. As processed by the authors: Construction of a distant-metastasis classifier for papillary thyroid cancer relied on CDR3 differences across clinicopathological groups. TCRdb re-called clones from the PCR reads using MiXCR. These V and J calls are TCRdb output, not the study's own analysis. The sample records 15,000 to 20,000 clones, approximately 32% being singletons. The sequencing sample was made of tumor tissue. This clonotype originated in a male donor with papillary thyroid cancer or a benign thyroid nodule (not recorded which). Some clones in this sample may be carry-over from other donors' samples. The V and J genes are TRBV6-1 and TRBJ2-1; no firm D call. CDR3 amino acids: CASSASIDREQFF. CDR3 in DNA: TGTGCCAGCAGTGCGTCAATCGACCGTGAGCAGTTCTTC.